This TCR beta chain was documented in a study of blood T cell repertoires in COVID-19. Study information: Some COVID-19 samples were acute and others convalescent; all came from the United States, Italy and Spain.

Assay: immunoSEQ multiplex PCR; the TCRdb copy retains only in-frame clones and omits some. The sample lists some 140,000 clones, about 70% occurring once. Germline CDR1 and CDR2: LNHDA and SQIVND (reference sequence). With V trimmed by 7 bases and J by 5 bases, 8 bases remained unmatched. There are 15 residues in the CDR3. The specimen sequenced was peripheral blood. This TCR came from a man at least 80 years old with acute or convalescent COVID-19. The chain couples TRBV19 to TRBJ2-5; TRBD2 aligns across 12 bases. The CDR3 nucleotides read TGTGCCAGTACTCGACTAGCGGGGGTGGGGGAGACCCAGTACTTC. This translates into CASTRLAGVGETQYF.